This TCR beta chain stems from a study of T cell changes during pregnancy in multiple sclerosis. Generated by immunoSEQ multiplex PCR, the TCRdb table keeps only in-frame clones and is missing some. The profile shows approximately 98,000 clones, about 90% of them singletons. The sample holds a few counts of this clone. After removal of 5 bases from V and 8 bases from J, the junction contained 10 bases not matched to a gene. The germline V gene encodes CDR1 PRHDT and CDR2 FYEKMQ (reference sequence). The CDR3 totals 14 residues. The material was peripheral blood, obtained after pregnancy. This chain joins TRBV13 and TRBJ1-2; 8 bases align to TRBD1. The source is a female donor in good health, enrolled as a control in a pregnancy study. The CDR3 region is CASSILGQGWGYTF. DNA of the CDR3: TGTGCCAGCAGCATTCTAGGACAGGGCTGGGGCTACACCTTC.